One sample yielded the 13 T cell receptor beta chains listed below, sequenced in a study of control samples from healthy donors and cancer patients. Assay used: immunoSEQ multiplex PCR; TCRdb lists only in-frame clones, some missing. This sample has about 180,000 clones, with around nine tenths found just once. The sample was blood. These receptor sequences come from a man in his thirties or forties in good health.

This chain connects TRBV27 to TRBJ1-2; TRBD1 aligns across 7 bases. CDR1 and CDR2 (germline): MNHEY, SMNVEV (reference sequence). The ends lost 2 bases at V and 3 bases at J; junction bases unmatched: 6. This CDR3 is 15 amino acids long. CDR3 bases: TGTGCCAGCAGTTTAAATCAGGGGGACTACTATGGCTACACCTTC. Its protein product is CASSLNQGDYYGYTF.

This rearrangement joins TRBV29-1 to TRBJ1-1; possible D gene TRBD1, 6 bases. The CDR3 runs to 13 residues. The germline CDR1 and CDR2 sequences are SQVTM and ANQGSEA. Trimming pared 4 bases from V and 1 base from J, leaving 10 bases between. The DNA of the CDR3 is TGCAGCGTTGCATGGACAGAGAACACTGAAGCTTTCTTT. Amino acid sequence: CSVAWTENTEAFF.

The chain uses TRBV6-1 and TRBJ1-2; D gene ambiguous. The CDR3 has 13 amino acids. Deletions cut 2 bases from V and 8 bases from J, with 12 bases between. Germline lookup yields CDR1 MNHNS and CDR2 SASEGT. The DNA of the CDR3 is TGTGCCAGCAGTGAAAGGAGCCCCGGGGGCTACACCTTC. Residues: CASSERSPGGYTF.

The sample holds one count of this clone. This chain connects TRBV15 to TRBJ1-2; D is undetermined. The CDR3 loop spans 15 amino acids. Germline assignment: CDR1 LNHNV and CDR2 YYDKDF (reference sequence). V gave up 4 bases and J gave up 6 bases, with 18 bases separating them. CDR3 protein: CATSTYTQNVNGYTF. The CDR3 bases are TGTGCCACCAGCACGTACACACAGAACGTTAATGGCTACACCTTC.

This clone was observed a single time. The V call is TRBV4-2, the J call TRBJ2-1; 13 bases fit TRBD2. CDR1 and CDR2 from the germline V gene are LGHNA and YNFKEQ. This CDR3 has 16 amino acids. J gave up 7 bases and V 2 bases, and 5 bases lay outside the gene matches. The DNA for the CDR3 is TGTGCCAGCAGCCAACCAGGACTAGCGGGGGAAAATGAGCAGTTCTTC. This translates into CASSQPGLAGENEQFF.

The J gene is TRBJ2-1, the V gene TRBV30, with 12 bases matching TRBD2. The CDR3 extends over 16 amino acids. Trimming cost V 3 bases and J 4 bases; bases outside gene matches: 7. Germline assignment: CDR1 GTSNPN and CDR2 SVGIG (reference sequence). The CDR3: CAWSQILAGGYNEQFF. CDR3 nucleotides: TGTGCCTGGAGCCAAATACTAGCGGGAGGTTACAATGAGCAGTTCTTC.

The genes are TRBV30 and TRBJ2-7; 8 positions agree with TRBD1. CDR1 is GTSNPN, CDR2 SVGIG, per germline (reference sequence). Losses at the gene ends were 8 bases for V and 2 bases for J; bases not matched to a gene: 11. The CDR3 has 14 amino acids. CDR3 region: CATTYGTGPYEQYF. In DNA, the CDR3 is TGTGCCACCACCTACGGGACAGGCCCCTACGAGCAGTACTTC. Combining the CDR3 with reference TRBV30 and TRBJ2-7 gives the whole variable domain SQTIHQWPATLVQPVGSPLSLECTVEGTSNPNLYWYRQAAGRGLQLLFYSVGIGQISSEVPQNLSASRPQDRQFILSSKKLLLSDSGFYLCATTYGTGPYEQYFGPGTRLTVT.

This chain links TRBV19 with TRBJ1-1, with 7 bases lining up with TRBD1. Trimming at V came to 8 bases and at J to 4 bases, leaving 10 bases not matched to a gene. This CDR3 is 14 amino acids long. Germline V lookup: CDR1 LNHDA, CDR2 SQIVND (reference sequence). The DNA of the CDR3 is TGTGCCAGTTTTCCTAGCGACAGGGTCACTGAAGCTTTCTTT. Protein: CASFPSDRVTEAFF.

The chain has TRBV30 and TRBJ2-2; TRBD1 aligns across 7 bases. With V trimmed by 2 bases and J by 0 bases, 3 bases remained unmatched. The CDR3 length is 15 residues. Germline V gene sequence: CDR1 GTSNPN, CDR2 SVGIG (reference sequence). The CDR3 sequence is CAWSRGGANTGELFF. The DNA for the CDR3 is TGTGCCTGGAGTCGAGGGGGCGCGAACACCGGGGAGCTGTTTTTT.

This sequence joins TRBV19 and TRBJ1-5; TRBD1 matches 9 bases. V was clipped by 4 bases and J by 8 bases; unmatched bases: 6. The CDR3 is 14 amino acids. Germline V gives CDR1 LNHDA, CDR2 SQIVND (reference sequence). The CDR3 is CASSTDRGSEPQHF. The CDR3 DNA follows: TGTGCCAGTAGTACAGACAGGGGGTCGGAGCCCCAGCATTTT.

The CDR3 reads CASSYERAGKNIQYF. The CDR3 DNA follows: TGTGCCAGCAGTTACGAGAGGGCCGGCAAAAACATTCAGTACTTC. The chain employs TRBV6-5 and TRBJ2-4; D perhaps matches TRBD2 (5 bases). Germline-derived CDR1 and CDR2 are MNHEY and SVGAGI. The CDR3 has 15 residues. With 2 bases removed from V and 3 bases from J, the gap between germline ends came to 11 bases.

This clone appeared a few times. V is TRBV9 and J is TRBJ2-7; TRBD1 agrees at 10 bases. With V trimmed by 3 bases and J by 6 bases, 3 bases remained unmatched. The CDR3 is 13 residues long. Germline CDR1 SGDLS, CDR2 YYNGEE. CDR3 region: CASSAGQGVEQYF. CDR3 nucleotide sequence: TGTGCCAGCAGCGCCGGACAGGGGGTCGAGCAGTACTTC. Complete variable domain (other parts from reference TRBV9 and TRBJ2-7): DSGVTQTPKHLITATGQRVTLRCSPRSGDLSVYWYQQSLDQGLQFLIQYYNGEERAKGNILERFSAQQFPDLHSELNLSSLELGDSALYFCASSAGQGVEQYFGPGTRLTVT.

This clone was detected only once. DNA for the CDR3: TGTGCCACCAGCAGGGGGGCGGGGGACAGGACGCTCTCTGGAAACACCATATATTTT. Amino acid sequence: CATSRGAGDRTLSGNTIYF. This sequence joins TRBV15 and TRBJ1-3, with 8 bases identical to TRBD1. The J segment lost 0 bases and the V segment lost 3 bases, leaving 13 bases of the junction unmatched. Looked up from germline, CDR1 is LNHNV and CDR2 is YYDKDF (reference sequence). The CDR3 runs 19 residues.